A single TCR beta chain is shown here with its context. Its antigen is unknown. The data belong to a study of T cells in localized non-small cell lung cancer. General study findings and limits: Adjacent lung was found to contain a median about 50 of the top 100 tumor clones.

Generated by immunoSEQ multiplex PCR, the TCRdb table keeps only in-frame clones and is missing some. The sample lists over 40,000 clones; around nine tenths were seen once. The material sequenced was peripheral blood, taken before any cancer treatment. The source of this sequence is a female donor aged 60 or older with stage I squamous cell lung carcinoma.

CDR3 nucleotides: TGTGCCAGTAGTATAGACCCGAACACCGGGGAGCTGTTTTTT. It specifies CASSIDPNTGELFF. J is TRBJ2-2 and V is TRBV19; D uncertain. Per the germline V gene, CDR1 is LNHDA and CDR2 is SQIVND (reference sequence). The CDR3 loop spans 14 amino acids. Trimming pared 0 bases from V and 0 bases from J, leaving 2 bases between.